Listed below are T cell receptor beta chains from one sample, sequenced in a study of T cell responses to AZD1222 COVID-19 vaccine. The method was immunoSEQ multiplex PCR; TCRdb's version includes in-frame clones alone and lacks a portion of them. Among a few hundred thousand clones listed, approximately 93% were seen once. Sample: peripheral blood, taken on day 0 of AZD1222 vaccination. Receptors were obtained from an adult in good health. Both conserved end residues are part of each CDR3. A D gene is named only where the DNA matches it firmly. Part of the rows lack a size; the others show once, few, many or a class for expanded clones.

clone size: once
V gene: TRBV4-1
J gene: TRBJ1-2
D gene: .
CDR3 DNA: TGCGCCAGCAGCCAAGGGGCCTTTGGGCCAGGAAACTATGGCTACACCTTC
CDR3 protein: CASSQGAFGPGNYGYTF

clone size: .
V gene: TRBV6-1
J gene: TRBJ1-2
D gene: .
CDR3 DNA: TGTGCCAGCAGTGAAGCACAGGGCGTCGATGGCTACACCTTC
CDR3 protein: CASSEAQGVDGYTF

clone size: .
V gene: TRBV3-1/TRBV3-2
J gene: TRBJ1-6
D gene: .
CDR3 DNA: TGTGCCAGCAGCCGCCCTTGGAGCTCCTATAATTCACCCCTCCACTTT
CDR3 protein: CASSRPWSSYNSPLHF

clone size: .
V gene: TRBV29-1
J gene: TRBJ2-3
D gene: .
CDR3 DNA: TGCAGCGTTAGAGGACCTTCAGATACGCAGTATTTT
CDR3 protein: CSVRGPSDTQYF

clone size: .
V gene: TRBV7-9
J gene: TRBJ2-1
D gene: .
CDR3 DNA: TGTGCCGCGATGAGGGCCAGTGAGCAGTTCTTC
CDR3 protein: CAAMRASEQFF

clone size: .
V gene: TRBV24-1
J gene: TRBJ1-2
D gene: TRBD1
CDR3 DNA: TGTGCCACCAGTGATTCAACAGGGGGGCCTAACTATGGCTACACCTTC
CDR3 protein: CATSDSTGGPNYGYTF

clone size: once
V gene: TRBV4-2
J gene: TRBJ2-2
D gene: TRBD2
CDR3 DNA: TGTGCCAGCAGCCAAGAGTGGACTAGCGGGGCTGGGGAGCTGTTTTTT
CDR3 protein: CASSQEWTSGAGELFF

clone size: .
V gene: TRBV9
J gene: TRBJ1-2
D gene: .
CDR3 DNA: TGTGCCAGCAGCGGATACAGGGGCTACACCTTC
CDR3 protein: CASSGYRGYTF

clone size: few
V gene: TRBV19
J gene: TRBJ1-1
D gene: .
CDR3 DNA: TGTGCCAGTCAGGGGTACACTGAAGCTTTCTTT
CDR3 protein: CASQGYTEAFF

clone size: .
V gene: TRBV9
J gene: TRBJ1-5
D gene: TRBD1
CDR3 DNA: TGTGCCAGCAGCGAACAGGGGAGCAATCAGCCCCAGCATTTT
CDR3 protein: CASSEQGSNQPQHF

clone size: .
V gene: TRBV9
J gene: TRBJ1-4
D gene: .
CDR3 DNA: TGTGCCAGCAGCCCCCGAGGAGGGGCCAGTGAAAAACTGTTTTTT
CDR3 protein: CASSPRGGASEKLFF

clone size: .
V gene: TRBV28
J gene: TRBJ1-1
D gene: .
CDR3 DNA: TGTGCCAGCAGCTCGCCCGCAGGAGGCGGGCCGGGGGGTACTGAAGCTTTCTTT
CDR3 protein: CASSSPAGGGPGGTEAFF

clone size: .
V gene: TRBV10-3
J gene: TRBJ2-2
D gene: .
CDR3 DNA: TGTGCCATCAGTGAGTCCCAGGGAGGCGCCGGGGAGCTGTTTTTT
CDR3 protein: CAISESQGGAGELFF

clone size: .
V gene: TRBV20-1
J gene: TRBJ1-2
D gene: .
CDR3 DNA: TGCAGTCCGTACGGCTACACCTTC
CDR3 protein: CSPYGYTF

clone size: .
V gene: TRBV30
J gene: TRBJ1-5
D gene: TRBD1
CDR3 DNA: TGTGCCTGGAGTATGACAGGGGGCAATCAGCCCCAGCATTTT
CDR3 protein: CAWSMTGGNQPQHF